This section outlines one T cell receptor beta chain sequence together with its context. Its antigen is not identified. This entry comes from a study of cytomegalovirus exposure and HLA in healthy donors. The junction had 3 bases not matched to a gene; V was cut back by 5 bases and J by 4 bases. Looked up from germline, CDR1 is LNHDA and CDR2 is SQIVND (reference sequence). This CDR3 comprises 14 residues. Study-wide findings and caveats: For TCR beta chains, V- and J-gene trimming was later linked to a missense DCLRE1C variant. Overall, around 160 TCR beta chains were annotated as cytomegalovirus-associated.

The PCR had 60 Vbeta and 13 Jbeta primers. Some clones are missing from TCRdb's copy, which holds only in-frame ones; the method was immunoSEQ multiplex PCR. The data contain some 190,000 clones, 81% of them singletons. Healthy individuals who donated bone marrow served as the donors. Sequencing input: PBMCs. The receptor was derived from a man aged 18-30 years in good health and CMV-seronegative. The chain is built from TRBV19 and TRBJ1-1; 11 nucleotides align to TRBD1. The CDR3 here is CASSAGQGVTEAFF. CDR3 nucleotide sequence: TGTGCCAGTAGTGCGGGACAGGGGGTCACTGAAGCTTTCTTT. The full variable domain, its missing parts supplied by reference TRBV19 and TRBJ1-1, is DGGITQSPKYLFRKEGQNVTLSCEQNLNHDAMYWYRQDPGQGLRLIYYSQIVNDFQKGDIAEGYSVSREKKESFPLTVTSAQKNPTAFYLCASSAGQGVTEAFFGQGTRLTVV.